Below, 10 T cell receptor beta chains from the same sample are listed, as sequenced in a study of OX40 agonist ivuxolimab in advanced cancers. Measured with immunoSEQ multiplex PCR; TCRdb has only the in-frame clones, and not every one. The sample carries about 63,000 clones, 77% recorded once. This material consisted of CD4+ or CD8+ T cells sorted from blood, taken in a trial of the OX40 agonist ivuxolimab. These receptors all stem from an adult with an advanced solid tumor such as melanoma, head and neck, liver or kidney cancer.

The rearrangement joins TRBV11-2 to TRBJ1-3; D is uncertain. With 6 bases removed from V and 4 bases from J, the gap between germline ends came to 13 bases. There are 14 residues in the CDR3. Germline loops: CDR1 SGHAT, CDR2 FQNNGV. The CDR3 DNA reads TGTGCCAGCAGGACCCCCTCCTTAGGAAACACCATATATTTT. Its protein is CASRTPSLGNTIYF.

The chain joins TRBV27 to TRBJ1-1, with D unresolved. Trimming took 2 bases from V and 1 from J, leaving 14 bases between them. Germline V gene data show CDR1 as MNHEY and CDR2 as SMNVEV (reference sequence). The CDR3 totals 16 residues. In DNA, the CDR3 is TGTGCCAGCAGTTTAGAAAGCGGCGGAACGAACACTGAAGCTTTCTTT. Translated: CASSLESGGTNTEAFF.

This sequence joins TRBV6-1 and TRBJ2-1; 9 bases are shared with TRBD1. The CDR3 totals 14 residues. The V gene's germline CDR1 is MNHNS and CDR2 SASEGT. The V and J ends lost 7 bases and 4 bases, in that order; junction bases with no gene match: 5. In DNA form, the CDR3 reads TGTGCCAGCACAAGGACAGGGGTTTACAATGAGCAGTTCTTC. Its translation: CASTRTGVYNEQFF.

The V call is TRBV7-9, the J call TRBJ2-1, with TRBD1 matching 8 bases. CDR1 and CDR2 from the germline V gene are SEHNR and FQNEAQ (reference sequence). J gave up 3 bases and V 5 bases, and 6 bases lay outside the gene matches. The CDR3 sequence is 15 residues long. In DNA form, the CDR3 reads TGTGCCAGCAGCCTCCGACAGGGGTTCTACAATGAGCAGTTCTTC. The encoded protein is CASSLRQGFYNEQFF.

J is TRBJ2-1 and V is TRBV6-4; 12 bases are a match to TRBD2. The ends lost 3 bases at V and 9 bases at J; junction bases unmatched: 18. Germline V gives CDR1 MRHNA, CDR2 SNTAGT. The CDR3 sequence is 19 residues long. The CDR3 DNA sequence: TGTGCCAGCAGTGAATCGGACTTGCGGCTAGCGGGGGGGTGGGCTGAGCAGTTCTTC. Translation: CASSESDLRLAGGWAEQFF.

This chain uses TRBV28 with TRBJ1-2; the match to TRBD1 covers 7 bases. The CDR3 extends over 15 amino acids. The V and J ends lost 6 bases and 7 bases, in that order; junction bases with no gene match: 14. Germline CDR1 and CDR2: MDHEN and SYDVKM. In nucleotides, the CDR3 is TGTGCCAGCAGAGCCAGGGGGGGGCTTTTAGGTGGCTACACCTTC. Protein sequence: CASRARGGLLGGYTF.

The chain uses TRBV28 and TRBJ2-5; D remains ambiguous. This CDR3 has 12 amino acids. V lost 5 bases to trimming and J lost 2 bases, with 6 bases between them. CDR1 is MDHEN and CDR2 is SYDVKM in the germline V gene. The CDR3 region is CASSEQQETQYF. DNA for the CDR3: TGTGCCAGCAGTGAACAGCAAGAGACCCAGTACTTC.

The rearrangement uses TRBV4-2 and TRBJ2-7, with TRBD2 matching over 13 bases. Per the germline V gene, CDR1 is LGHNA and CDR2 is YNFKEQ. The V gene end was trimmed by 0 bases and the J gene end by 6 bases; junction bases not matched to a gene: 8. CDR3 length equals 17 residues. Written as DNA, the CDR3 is TGTGCCAGCAGCCAAGATAGAGGACTAGCGGGAGCTAGCGAGCAGTACTTC. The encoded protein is CASSQDRGLAGASEQYF.

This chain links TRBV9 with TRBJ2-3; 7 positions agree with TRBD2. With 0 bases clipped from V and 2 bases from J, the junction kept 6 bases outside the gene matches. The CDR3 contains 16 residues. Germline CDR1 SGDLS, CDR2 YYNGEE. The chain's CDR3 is CASSVGLAADTDTQYF. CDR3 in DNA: TGTGCCAGCAGCGTAGGACTAGCCGCTGACACAGATACGCAGTATTTT.

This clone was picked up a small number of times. The CDR3 bases are TGTGCCAGCAGCCCTAGTGGTAGCGGGAGCAGAGAGCAGTTCTTC. Translating it yields CASSPSGSGSREQFF. This rearrangement joins TRBV7-6 to TRBJ2-1; 9 bases agree with TRBD2. V lost 5 bases and J lost 10; bases outside the gene matches: 12. The CDR3 runs to 15 residues. From germline, CDR1 is SGHVS and CDR2 FNYEAQ.